The 6 T cell receptor beta chains reported below all come from one sample, sequenced in a study of vaccination effects on CD4 cells after COVID-19 (dated by TCRdb to 2021 to 2024). No antigen is known for these receptors. Libraries came from the immunoSEQ multiplex PCR assay. TCRdb took over this immuneACCESS table, retaining in-frame rearrangements with V and J assigned. Such tables are incomplete; in checked studies, under half of the missing clones stem from an unresolved V gene, and the remainder is unexplained. For this sample there are around 60,000 clones; 60% to 85% appear just once. Of the sample, approximately 3% is held by the ten largest clones. After around 10 days of culture, CD4+ T cells were isolated with the EasySep CD4+ T cell isolation kit. The sample here was CD4+ T cells from PBMCs cultured without peptide, taken before COVID-19 vaccination. The receptors here all came from a human donor who received a COVID-19 vaccine.

This chain links TRBV2 with TRBJ1-5; no definite D call. The germline V gene encodes CDR1 SNHLY and CDR2 FYNNEI. V was cut by 6 bases and J by 3 bases, with 12 bases left in between. This CDR3 is built from 14 residues. For the CDR3, the DNA is TGTGCCAGCAGGGCCGTTAATCCCAATCAGCCCCAGCATTTT. This codes for CASRAVNPNQPQHF.

Of note for this clone: Other nucleotide sequences from this sample produce the same CDR3. The V gene is TRBV29-1, the J gene TRBJ2-4, with D uncertain. The germline V gene encodes CDR1 SQVTM and CDR2 ANQGSEA. This CDR3 contains 11 residues. V shed 4 bases and J shed 8 bases, with 9 bases lying between them. CDR3 protein: CSVAREDIQYF. DNA for the CDR3: TGCAGCGTTGCTCGTGAGGACATTCAGTACTTC. The full variable domain, in which reference TRBV29-1 and TRBJ2-4 provide the parts outside the CDR3, is SAVISQKPSRDICQRGTSLTIQCQVDSQVTMMFWYRQQPGQSLTLIATANQGSEATYESGFVIDKFPISRPNLTFSTLTVSNMSPEDSSIYLCSVAREDIQYFGAGTRLSVL.

This sequence joins TRBV14 and TRBJ1-2, with D possibly matching TRBD1 (5 bases). The CDR3 covers 14 residues. Trimming removed 3 bases from V and 4 bases from J, with 12 bases in between. The germline V gene encodes CDR1 SGHDN and CDR2 FVKESK. This CDR3 is CASSHQGFGYGYTF. Written as DNA, the CDR3 is TGTGCCAGCAGCCACCAGGGATTCGGCTATGGCTACACCTTC.

The chain has TRBV5-1 and TRBJ1-1; no clear D. The germline V and J ends were trimmed by 1 base and 1 base, with 8 bases remaining between them. This CDR3 spans 14 amino acids. CDR1 is SGHRS and CDR2 is YFSETQ in the germline V gene. CDR3 nucleotide sequence: TGCGCCAGCAGCTTGTTTACACAGAACACTGAAGCTTTCTTT. Translating it yields CASSLFTQNTEAFF. Full variable domain (missing parts from reference TRBV5-1 and TRBJ1-1): KAGVTQTPRYLIKTRGQQVTLSCSPISGHRSVSWYQQTPGQGLQFLFEYFSETQRNKGNFPGRFSGRQFSNSRSEMNVSTLELGDSALYLCASSLFTQNTEAFFGQGTRLTVV.

The chain has TRBV19 and TRBJ1-2; no clear D gene. This CDR3 spans 15 amino acids. V was clipped by 6 bases and J by 0 bases, with 14 bases between them. Germline CDR1 reads LNHDA; CDR2 reads SQIVND (reference sequence). The CDR3 DNA is TGTGCCAGTAGCAAACAACAGAGATCTAACTATGGCTACACCTTC. This gives the protein CASSKQQRSNYGYTF.

The V gene is TRBV21-1, the J gene TRBJ1-4. TRBV21-1 is termed a pseudogene. CDR3 length: 11 amino acids. The CDR3 spells CASTGNEKLFF. As DNA, the CDR3 is TGTGCCAGCACCGGTAATGAAAAACTGTTTTTT.